The 18 T cell receptor beta chains reported below all come from one sample, sequenced in a study of blood T cell repertoires in COVID-19. The method was immunoSEQ multiplex PCR; TCRdb's version includes in-frame clones alone and lacks a portion of them. Of 16,000 or so clones listed, approximately 86% were seen once; the top ten hold about an eighth. The sample taken for sequencing was peripheral blood. All receptors come from a human donor in a cohort sampled during active COVID-19.

This clone was counted between two and nine times. J is TRBJ2-6 and V is TRBV9; tentatively, D is TRBD1 (7 bases). CDR3 size: 20 residues. The germline V gene encodes CDR1 SGDLS and CDR2 YYNGEE. V lost 0 bases and J lost 2, with 21 bases in between. In DNA form, the CDR3 reads TGTGCCAGCAGCGTAGCTCACGCGGGACAGCCTTTACCTGGGGCCAACGTCCTGACTTTC. It codes for CASSVAHAGQPLPGANVLTF.

The rearrangement links TRBV9 to TRBJ1-2; TRBD1 matches 8 bases. Germline V gene data show CDR1 as SGDLS and CDR2 as YYNGEE. V was clipped by 4 bases and J by 2 bases; unmatched bases: 7. This CDR3 has 15 residues. This CDR3 reads CASSPGQGANYGYTF. CDR3 nucleotides: TGTGCCAGCAGCCCTGGCCAGGGGGCAAACTATGGCTACACCTTC.

This rearrangement joins TRBV4-3 to TRBJ2-7; D gene uncertain. Trimming stripped 0 bases from V and 2 bases from J, with 11 bases between. The germline V gene encodes CDR1 LGHNA and CDR2 YSLEER. The CDR3 spans 15 residues. For the CDR3, the DNA is TGCGCCAGCAGCCAAGAGAGGCAGAGCGCCTACGAGCAGTACTTC. This codes for CASSQERQSAYEQYF.

V is TRBV18 and J is TRBJ2-6; 8 bases align to TRBD1. Germline trimming cut 10 bases from V and 1 base from J; bases unmatched to any gene: 6. The CDR3 is 15 amino acids. From germline, CDR1 is KGHSH and CDR2 LQKENI. CDR3 nucleotides: TGTGCCACCACCTGGACAGGGTCTGGGGCCAACGTCCTGACTTTC. Amino acids: CATTWTGSGANVLTF.

This chain uses TRBV6-6 with TRBJ1-5; 7 bases match TRBD1. Germline V gene lookup returns CDR1 MNHNY and CDR2 SVGAGI (reference sequence). This CDR3 has 23 amino acids. The V gene end was trimmed by 7 bases and the J gene end by 3 bases; junction bases not matched to a gene: 33. The CDR3 protein is CASTYGTPKASPGQILSNQPQHF. In DNA form, the CDR3 reads TGTGCCAGCACCTACGGAACTCCCAAAGCCTCTCCGGGACAGATCCTTTCCAATCAGCCCCAGCATTTT.

This rearrangement joins TRBV3-1 (or the pseudogene TRBV3-2) to TRBJ1-4; maybe TRBD1 (5 bases). V gave up 2 bases and J gave up 7 bases, with 17 bases separating them. There are 16 residues in the CDR3. Looked up from germline, CDR1 is LGHDT and CDR2 is YNNKEL (reference sequence). This CDR3 is CASSQMVRGTREKLFF. The CDR3 DNA reads TGTGCCAGCAGCCAAATGGTTAGGGGAACCCGTGAAAAACTGTTTTTT.

This chain links TRBV3-1 (or the pseudogene TRBV3-2) with TRBJ1-2; D not resolved. CDR3 length: 13 residues. Trimming removed 4 bases at V and 8 bases at J, with 14 bases between. Germline V CDR1 and CDR2: LGHDT, YNNKEL (reference sequence). CDR3 amino acids: CASSPGGSWGYTF. The CDR3 nucleotides are TGTGCCAGCAGCCCGGGTGGTAGCTGGGGCTACACCTTC.

The chain has TRBV6-6 and TRBJ1-1; D might be TRBD1 (5 bases). Germline CDR1 MNHNY, CDR2 SVGAGI (reference sequence). V was cut by 2 bases and J by 4 bases, with 8 bases left in between. The CDR3 has 13 residues. The CDR3, as DNA: TGTGCCAGCAGTTACGGCGGGGGCACTGAAGCTTTCTTT. Translated, it gives CASSYGGGTEAFF.

The rearrangement uses TRBV5-6 and TRBJ1-3; no reliable D call. The germline V gene has CDR1 SGHDT and CDR2 YYEEEE. This CDR3 region has 16 residues. The V end lost 1 base, the J end lost 0 bases, and 11 bases lay between the germline ends. This CDR3 is CASSLWATLSGNTIYF. The CDR3 DNA reads as TGTGCCAGCAGCTTGTGGGCAACTCTCTCTGGAAACACCATATATTTT.

The chain employs TRBV3-1 (or the pseudogene TRBV3-2) and TRBJ1-5; D gene ambiguous. The CDR3 is 15 residues long. Trimming removed 3 bases from V and 2 bases from J, with 11 bases in between. Per germline, CDR1 LGHDT and CDR2 YNNKEL (reference sequence). This chain's CDR3 is CASSQSEMGNQPQHF. The CDR3 coding sequence is TGTGCCAGCAGCCAGAGCGAGATGGGCAATCAGCCCCAGCATTTT.

The gene calls are TRBV12-3 or TRBV12-4 and TRBJ2-3; no clear D gene. The CDR3 contains 12 residues. Trimming cost V 6 bases and J 7 bases, with 11 bases left between them. DNA for the CDR3: TGTGCCAGCAGCTCGTCGAGATATACGCAGTATTTT. This gives the protein CASSSSRYTQYF.

In its sample, this clone was seen a few times. The rearrangement joins TRBV9 to TRBJ1-2, with 8 bases lining up with TRBD1. V was clipped by 2 bases and J by 8 bases; unmatched bases: 2. Germline values: CDR1 SGDLS, CDR2 YYNGEE. The CDR3 contains 12 residues. CDR3 coding DNA: TGTGCCAGCAGCGTGACAGGGGAGGGCTACACCTTC. As protein: CASSVTGEGYTF.

The genes are TRBV7-8 and TRBJ1-2; tentative D call: TRBD1 (6 bases). The CDR3 runs to 13 residues. Germline CDR1 reads SGHVS; CDR2 reads FQNEAQ. V lost 5 bases to trimming and J lost 7 bases, with 14 bases between them. The CDR3 sequence is CASSPGQKLGYTF. For the CDR3, the DNA is TGTGCCAGCAGCCCGGGACAAAAGCTTGGCTACACCTTC.

J is TRBJ2-2 and V is TRBV24-1; TRBD1 aligns across 7 bases. Germline V gene sequence: CDR1 KGHDR, CDR2 SFDVKD. Unmatched junction bases numbered 7, after V lost 9 bases and J lost 1 base. This CDR3 region has 15 residues. The CDR3 nucleotides read TGTGCCACCGGGCCGGGACAGTTGAACACCGGGGAGCTGTTTTTT. Amino acid sequence: CATGPGQLNTGELFF.

Written as DNA, the CDR3 is TGCGCCAGCAGCTTGGCCGGGACAGGGGTTTCACCCCTCCACTTT. Its translation: CASSLAGTGVSPLHF. The rearrangement uses TRBV5-1 and TRBJ1-6; the match to TRBD1 covers 10 bases. This CDR3 contains 15 residues. After removal of 0 bases from V and 9 bases from J, the junction contained 3 bases not matched to a gene. Germline V gives CDR1 SGHRS, CDR2 YFSETQ.

The V gene is TRBV7-3, the J gene TRBJ1-2; D perhaps matches TRBD1 (5 bases). Germline values: CDR1 SGHTA, CDR2 FQGTGA. The CDR3 is made up of 18 amino acids. Trimming stripped 0 bases from V and 4 bases from J, with 21 bases between. CDR3 protein: CASSLTPGTPGDAYGYTF. The CDR3 bases are TGTGCCAGCAGCTTAACACCCGGGACTCCGGGGGACGCCTATGGCTACACCTTC.

The chain is built from TRBV7-9 and TRBJ1-2; D might be TRBD1 (5 bases). The germline gives CDR1 SEHNR, CDR2 FQNEAQ (reference sequence). The ends were cut back, 5 bases at V and 7 bases at J, with 23 bases in the middle. The CDR3 has 16 amino acids. CDR3 DNA sequence: TGTGCCAGCAGCGCGGCCGGTTTGGGGGGAGCCGGTGGCTACACCTTC. Its translation: CASSAAGLGGAGGYTF.

This chain uses TRBV6-6 with TRBJ1-2, with TRBD1 identical over 7 bases. Trimming took 4 bases from V and 8 from J; bases not matched to a gene: 7. CDR1 is MNHNY and CDR2 is SVGAGI in the germline V gene (reference sequence). CDR3 length: 13 residues. The CDR3 is CASSSTTGIGYTF. The CDR3 DNA reads as TGTGCCAGCAGTTCCACGACAGGGATCGGCTACACCTTC.